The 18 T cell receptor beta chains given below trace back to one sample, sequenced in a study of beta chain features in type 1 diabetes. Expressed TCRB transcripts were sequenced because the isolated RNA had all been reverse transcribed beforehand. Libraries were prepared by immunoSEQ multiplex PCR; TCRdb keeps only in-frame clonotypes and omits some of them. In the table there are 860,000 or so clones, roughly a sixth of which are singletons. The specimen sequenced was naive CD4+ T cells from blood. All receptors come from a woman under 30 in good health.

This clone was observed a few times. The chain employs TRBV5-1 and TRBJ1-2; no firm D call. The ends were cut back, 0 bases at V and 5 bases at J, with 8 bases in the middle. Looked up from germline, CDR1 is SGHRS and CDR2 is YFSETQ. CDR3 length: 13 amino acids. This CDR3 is CASSLEASYGYTF. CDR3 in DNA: TGCGCCAGCAGCTTGGAGGCTTCTTATGGCTACACCTTC.

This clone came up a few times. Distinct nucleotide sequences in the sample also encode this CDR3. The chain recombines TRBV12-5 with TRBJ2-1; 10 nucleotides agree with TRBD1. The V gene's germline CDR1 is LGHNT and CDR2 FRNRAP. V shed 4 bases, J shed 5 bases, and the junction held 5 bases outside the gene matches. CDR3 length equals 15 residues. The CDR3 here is CASGWGQGRDNEQFF. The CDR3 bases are TGTGCTAGTGGTTGGGGACAGGGGAGGGACAATGAGCAGTTCTTC.

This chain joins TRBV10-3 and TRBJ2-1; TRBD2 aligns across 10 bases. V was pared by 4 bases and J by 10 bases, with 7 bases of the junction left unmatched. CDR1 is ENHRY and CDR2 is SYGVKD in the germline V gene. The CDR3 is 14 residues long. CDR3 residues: CAISVSGGQVEQFF. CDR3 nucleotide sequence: TGTGCCATCAGTGTTAGCGGGGGGCAGGTGGAGCAGTTCTTC.

The CDR3: CASSAQGLAGFNEQFF. CDR3 coding DNA: TGTGCCAGCAGCGCCCAGGGACTAGCGGGATTCAATGAGCAGTTCTTC. The V gene is TRBV7-3, the J gene TRBJ2-1; 13 bases agree with TRBD2. J gave up 6 bases and V 5 bases, and 7 bases lay outside the gene matches. CDR3 length: 16 amino acids. CDR1 and CDR2 (germline): SGHTA, FQGTGA.

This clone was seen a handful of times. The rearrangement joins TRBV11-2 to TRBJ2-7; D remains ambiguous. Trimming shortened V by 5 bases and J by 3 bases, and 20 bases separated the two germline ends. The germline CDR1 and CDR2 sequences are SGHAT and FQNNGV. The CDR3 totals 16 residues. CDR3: CASSLNRGRVNYEQYF. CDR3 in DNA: TGTGCCAGCAGCCTAAACCGAGGAAGGGTAAACTACGAGCAGTACTTC.

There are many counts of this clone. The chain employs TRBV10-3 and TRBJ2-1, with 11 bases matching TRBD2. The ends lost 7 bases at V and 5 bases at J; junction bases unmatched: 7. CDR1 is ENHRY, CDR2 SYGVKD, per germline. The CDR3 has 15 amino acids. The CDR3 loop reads CAITLGLADDNEQFF. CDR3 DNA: TGTGCCATCACCCTGGGACTAGCGGACGACAATGAGCAGTTCTTC.

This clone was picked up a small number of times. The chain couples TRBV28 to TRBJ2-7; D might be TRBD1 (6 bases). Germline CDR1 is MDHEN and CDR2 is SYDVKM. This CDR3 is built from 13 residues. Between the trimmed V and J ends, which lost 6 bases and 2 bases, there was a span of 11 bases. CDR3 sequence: CASRETGPYEQYF. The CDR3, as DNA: TGTGCCAGCAGGGAGACAGGTCCCTACGAGCAGTACTTC.

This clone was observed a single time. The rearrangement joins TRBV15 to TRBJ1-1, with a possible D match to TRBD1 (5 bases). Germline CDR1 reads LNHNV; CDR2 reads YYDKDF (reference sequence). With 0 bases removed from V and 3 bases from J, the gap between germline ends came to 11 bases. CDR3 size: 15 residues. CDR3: CATSRDRTGDTEAFF. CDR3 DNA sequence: TGTGCCACCAGCAGAGATCGAACAGGAGACACTGAAGCTTTCTTT.

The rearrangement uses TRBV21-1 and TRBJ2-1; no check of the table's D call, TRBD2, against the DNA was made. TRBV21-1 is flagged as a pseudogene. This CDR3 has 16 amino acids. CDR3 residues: CASSTPGTPLGNEQFF. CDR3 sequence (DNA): TGTGCCAGCAGCACCCCCGGGACTCCTCTTGGCAATGAGCAGTTCTTC.

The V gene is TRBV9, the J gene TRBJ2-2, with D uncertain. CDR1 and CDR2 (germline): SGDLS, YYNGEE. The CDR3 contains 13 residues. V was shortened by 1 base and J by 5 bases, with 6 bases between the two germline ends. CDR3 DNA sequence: TGTGCCAGCAGCGTAACAGCGACCGGGGAGCTGTTTTTT. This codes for CASSVTATGELFF.

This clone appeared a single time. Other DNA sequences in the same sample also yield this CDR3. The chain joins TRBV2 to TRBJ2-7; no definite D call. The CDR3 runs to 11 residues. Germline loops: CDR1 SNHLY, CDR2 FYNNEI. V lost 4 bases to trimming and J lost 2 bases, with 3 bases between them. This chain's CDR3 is CASSATYEQYF. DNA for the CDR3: TGTGCCAGCAGTGCGACCTACGAGCAGTACTTC. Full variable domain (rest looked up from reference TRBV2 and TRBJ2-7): EPEVTQTPSHQVTQMGQEVILRCVPISNHLYFYWYRQILGQKVEFLVSFYNNEISEKSEIFDDQFSVERPDGSNFTLKIRSTKLEDSAMYFCASSATYEQYFGPGTRLTVT.

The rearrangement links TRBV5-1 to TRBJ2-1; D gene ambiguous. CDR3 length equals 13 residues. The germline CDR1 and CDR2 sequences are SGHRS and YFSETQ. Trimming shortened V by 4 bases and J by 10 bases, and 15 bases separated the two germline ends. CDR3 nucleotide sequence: TGCGCCAGCAGCCCTCGACGGCTCGAAGAGCAGTTCTTC. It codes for CASSPRRLEEQFF. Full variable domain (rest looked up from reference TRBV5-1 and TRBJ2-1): KAGVTQTPRYLIKTRGQQVTLSCSPISGHRSVSWYQQTPGQGLQFLFEYFSETQRNKGNFPGRFSGRQFSNSRSEMNVSTLELGDSALYLCASSPRRLEEQFFGPGTRLTVL.

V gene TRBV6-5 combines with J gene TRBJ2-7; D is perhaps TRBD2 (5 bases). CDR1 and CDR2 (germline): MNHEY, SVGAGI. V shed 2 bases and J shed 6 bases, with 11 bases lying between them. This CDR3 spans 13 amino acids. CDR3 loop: CASSYVRDGEQYF. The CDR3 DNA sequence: TGTGCCAGCAGTTACGTCCGGGATGGCGAGCAGTACTTC.

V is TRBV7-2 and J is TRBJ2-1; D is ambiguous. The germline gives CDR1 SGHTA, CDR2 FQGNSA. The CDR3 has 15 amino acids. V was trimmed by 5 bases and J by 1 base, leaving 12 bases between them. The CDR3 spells CASSRAYSSYNEQFF. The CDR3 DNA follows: TGTGCCAGCAGCCGGGCTTACTCATCCTACAATGAGCAGTTCTTC.

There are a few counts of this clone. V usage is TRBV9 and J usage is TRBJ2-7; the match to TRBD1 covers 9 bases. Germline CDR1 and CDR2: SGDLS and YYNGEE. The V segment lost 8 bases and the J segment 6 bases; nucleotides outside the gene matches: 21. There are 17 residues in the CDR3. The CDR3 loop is CARSLVDRGPGDCEQYF. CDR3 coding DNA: TGTGCCAGATCCTTAGTGGACAGGGGACCGGGTGATTGCGAGCAGTACTTC.

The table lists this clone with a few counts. CDR3 sequence: CASSPRSGVNEQFF. The CDR3 DNA reads TGTGCCAGCTCACCACGCTCGGGGGTCAATGAGCAGTTCTTC. This chain uses TRBV18 with TRBJ2-1, with a tentative D call TRBD2 (6 bases). V lost 1 base and J lost 6, with 10 bases in between. This CDR3 has 14 residues. Looked up from germline, CDR1 is KGHSH and CDR2 is LQKENI.

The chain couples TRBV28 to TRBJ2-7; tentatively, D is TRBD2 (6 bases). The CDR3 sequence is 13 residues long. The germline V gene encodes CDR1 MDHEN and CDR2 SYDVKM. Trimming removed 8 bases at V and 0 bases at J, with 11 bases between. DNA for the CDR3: TGTGCCAGCGGGACTGGCCCCTCCTACGAGCAGTACTTC. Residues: CASGTGPSYEQYF.

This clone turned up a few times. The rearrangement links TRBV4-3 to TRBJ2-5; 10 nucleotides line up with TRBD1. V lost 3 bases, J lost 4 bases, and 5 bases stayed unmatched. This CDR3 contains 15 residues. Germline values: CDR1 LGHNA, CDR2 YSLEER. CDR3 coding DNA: TGCGCCAGCAGCCAGCGGGACAGGGGTCCAGAGACCCAGTACTTC. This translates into CASSQRDRGPETQYF.